These T cell receptor beta chains were read from a single sample in a study of T cells in localized non-small cell lung cancer. Libraries were prepared by immunoSEQ multiplex PCR; TCRdb keeps only in-frame clonotypes and omits some of them. The profile shows tens of thousands of clones, approximately 90% of them singletons. This material consisted of PBMCs, taken before any cancer treatment. The receptors were gathered from a man aged 35-69 years with stage II lung adenocarcinoma. CDR3s include the opening cysteine and the closing phenylalanine or tryptophan. Each record gives: V gene, D gene, clone size, J gene, CDR3 length, CDR3 DNA, CDR3 protein. A D gene is named only where the DNA matches it firmly. Some rows have no size entry. The others give once, few or many, or a class for an expanded clone.

TRBV19,NA,NA,TRBJ1-2,13,TGTGCCAGTACCACGGACCAGTGGTATGGCTACACCTTC,CASTTDQWYGYTF
TRBV29-1,NA,once,TRBJ1-2,15,TGCAGCGTAGCAACGGGCGGAGGGGTAAACTATGGCTACACCTTC,CSVATGGGVNYGYTF
TRBV19,NA,NA,TRBJ1-1,14,TGTGCCAGTAGTATGGTAACGAAAGGGTCTGAAGCTTTCTTT,CASSMVTKGSEAFF
TRBV2,NA,NA,TRBJ1-1,11,TGTGCCAGCAGTGATAGGGTAAGCCCTTTCTTT,CASSDRVSPFF
TRBV18,NA,NA,TRBJ2-7,11,TGTGCCAGCTCACCTGGTGGGGAGCAGTACTTC,CASSPGGEQYF
TRBV5-1,NA,NA,TRBJ2-5,13,TGCGCCAGCAGCATTCTCTACCAAGAGACCCAGTACTTC,CASSILYQETQYF
TRBV27,NA,NA,TRBJ2-1,14,TGTGCCAGCAGTTTAATTAGAGGGTACAATGAGCAGTTCTTC,CASSLIRGYNEQFF
TRBV5-1,TRBD2,once,TRBJ2-7,17,TGCGCCAGCAGCCCCCGGACTAGCGGGGGGGTGTCCTACGAGCAGTACTTC,CASSPRTSGGVSYEQYF
TRBV11-3,NA,once,TRBJ2-1,11,TGTGCCAGCAGCTTCCGGGGTGAGCAGTTCTTC,CASSFRGEQFF
TRBV18,NA,NA,TRBJ2-3,11,TGTGCCAGCTCACGGGGAGATACGCAGTATTTT,CASSRGDTQYF